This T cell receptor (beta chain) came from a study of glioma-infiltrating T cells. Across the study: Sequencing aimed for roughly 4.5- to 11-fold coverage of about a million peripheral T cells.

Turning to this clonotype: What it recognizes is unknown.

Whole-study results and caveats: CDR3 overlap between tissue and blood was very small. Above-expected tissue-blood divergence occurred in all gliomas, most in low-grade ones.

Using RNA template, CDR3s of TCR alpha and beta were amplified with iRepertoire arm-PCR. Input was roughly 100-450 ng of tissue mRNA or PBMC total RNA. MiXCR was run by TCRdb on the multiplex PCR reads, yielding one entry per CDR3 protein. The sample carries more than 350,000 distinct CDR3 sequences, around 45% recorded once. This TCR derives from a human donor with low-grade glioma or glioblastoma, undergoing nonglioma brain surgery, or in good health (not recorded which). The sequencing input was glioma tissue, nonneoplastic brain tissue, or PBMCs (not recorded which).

The CDR3 coding sequence is TGCAGTGCTAGAGATAACAGGGAATACGAGCAGTACTTC. Translating gives CSARDNREYEQYF. The chain combines TRBV20-1 with TRBJ2-7; D may be TRBD1 (6 bases). Germline V gives CDR1 DFQATT, CDR2 SNEGSKA (reference sequence). Trimming shortened V by 0 bases and J by 4 bases, and 10 bases separated the two germline ends. The CDR3 contains 13 residues.